Below, 28 T cell receptor beta chains from the same sample are listed, as sequenced in a study of identical twins. TCRdb re-called the 5' RACE reads with MiXCR, one entry per CDR3 protein. The profile shows about 530,000 distinct CDR3 sequences, roughly 15% of them singletons. These data were also reused for a study on yellow fever vaccine responses in identical twins.

Sequenced: CD4+ T cells sorted from blood. These receptors were collected from a woman under 30 in good health.

The V call is TRBV6-1, the J call TRBJ2-7; the match to TRBD2 covers 10 bases. The CDR3 loop spans 13 amino acids. With 9 bases clipped from V and 2 bases from J, the junction kept 4 bases outside the gene matches. CDR1 is MNHNS, CDR2 SASEGT, per germline. CDR3: CASSGTSAYEQYF. CDR3 coding DNA: TGTGCCAGTTCCGGGACTAGCGCCTACGAGCAGTACTTC.

This clonotype appeared a few times. The chain employs TRBV15 and TRBJ2-1; no definite D call. There are 11 residues in the CDR3. The ends were cut back, 8 bases at V and 4 bases at J, with 6 bases in the middle. Germline V gene sequence: CDR1 LNHNV, CDR2 YYDKDF (reference sequence). CDR3 sequence reads: CATGIYNEQFF. As DNA, the CDR3 is TGTGCCACCGGGATTTACAATGAGCAGTTCTTC.

Concerning this clonotype: One junction end disagrees with the germline gene, perhaps due to a read error. V is TRBV3-1 and J is TRBJ2-4; 13 bases match TRBD2. The germline V gene has CDR1 LGHDT and CDR2 YNNKEL (reference sequence). CDR3 size: 16 residues. The chain's CDR3 is CASSPGTSGAKNIRYF. CDR3 DNA sequence: TGTGCCAGCAGCCCAGGGACTAGCGGGGCCAAAAACATTCGGTACTTC.

A few counts support this clonotype. The genes are TRBV5-1 and TRBJ2-3; 14 nucleotides line up with TRBD2. CDR3 length equals 19 residues. Trimming at V came to 0 bases and at J to 2 bases, leaving 8 bases not matched to a gene. Germline values: CDR1 SGHRS, CDR2 YFSETQ. CDR3 region: CASSLAGTSGGASTDTQYF. In DNA form, the CDR3 reads TGCGCCAGCAGCTTGGCCGGGACTAGCGGGGGAGCCTCCACAGATACGCAGTATTTT.

This sequence joins TRBV5-5 and TRBJ2-3; 7 bases align to TRBD1. Germline trimming cut 4 bases from V and 4 bases from J; bases unmatched to any gene: 9. This CDR3 is built from 15 residues. Germline CDR1 is SGHKS and CDR2 is YYEKEE (reference sequence). The CDR3 DNA is TGTGCCAGCAGCGGGAACAGGGGCGTCGCAGATACGCAGTATTTT. Its protein product is CASSGNRGVADTQYF.

In this sample, this clonotype turned up a few times. The chain combines TRBV9 with TRBJ2-6; perhaps TRBD1 as D (6 bases). The CDR3 runs to 17 residues. V shed 2 bases and J shed 0 bases, with 12 bases lying between them. Germline CDR1 SGDLS, CDR2 YYNGEE. Here the CDR3 reads CASSVHRESSGANVLTF. The DNA of the CDR3 is TGTGCCAGCAGCGTCCACAGGGAGAGCTCTGGGGCCAACGTCCTGACTTTC.

This clonotype was seen only a few times. The rearrangement uses TRBV6-2 or TRBV6-3 and TRBJ2-1; D remains unclear. The V gene lost 6 bases and the J gene lost 3 bases, with 9 bases spanning the gap. The CDR3 has 13 amino acids. Germline V CDR1 and CDR2: MNHEY, SVGEGT. Written as DNA, the CDR3 is TGTGCCAGCAGCCCCGCCTACTACAATGAGCAGTTCTTC. Residues: CASSPAYYNEQFF.

The chain couples TRBV9 to TRBJ2-2; 8 bases agree with TRBD1. The CDR3 is made up of 16 amino acids. J was trimmed by 3 bases and V by 0 bases; bases with no gene match: 4. From germline, CDR1 is SGDLS and CDR2 YYNGEE. The CDR3 here is CASSVATGVYTGELFF. In DNA, the CDR3 is TGTGCCAGCAGCGTAGCGACAGGGGTATACACCGGGGAGCTGTTTTTT.

The chain uses TRBV6-1 and TRBJ1-5; 12 bases line up with TRBD1. The CDR3 loop spans 14 amino acids. Germline trimming cut 8 bases from V and 6 bases from J; bases unmatched to any gene: 5. Germline CDR1 and CDR2: MNHNS and SASEGT. The CDR3 region is CASGGQGASQPQHF. The CDR3 coding sequence is TGTGCCAGCGGGGGACAGGGGGCAAGTCAGCCCCAGCATTTT.

This chain uses TRBV18 with TRBJ2-3, with D perhaps being TRBD1 or TRBD2 (6 bases each). Germline CDR1 and CDR2: KGHSH and LQKENI. There are 17 residues in the CDR3. Trimming removed 3 bases at V and 5 bases at J, with 21 bases between. The CDR3 sequence is CASSPKLASRGGDTQYF. As DNA, the CDR3 is TGTGCCAGCTCACCCAAACTAGCCTCAAGAGGGGGAGATACGCAGTATTTT.

A note on this clonotype: One end of the junction fails to match germline, which may point to a read error. This chain's CDR3 is CSAKSSGSTDTQYF. CDR3 sequence (DNA): TGCAGTGCCAAATCTAGCGGTAGCACAGACACGCAGTATTTT. V and J are TRBV20-1 and TRBJ2-3, with 7 bases fitting TRBD2. Germline V gene lookup returns CDR1 DFQATT and CDR2 SNEGSKA (reference sequence). The CDR3 extends over 14 amino acids.

This clonotype has a handful of counts. The chain joins TRBV28 to TRBJ2-5, with 9 bases aligning to TRBD1. CDR1 and CDR2 from the germline V gene are MDHEN and SYDVKM. The V gene end was trimmed by 6 bases and the J gene end by 5 bases; junction bases not matched to a gene: 10. There are 15 residues in the CDR3. Here the CDR3 DNA reads TGTGCCAGCAGCTCGTCGGGACAGGGAGTGGAGACCCAGTACTTC. Residues: CASSSSGQGVETQYF.

This sequence joins TRBV7-9 and TRBJ1-2; no firm D call. Germline V gene lookup returns CDR1 SEHNR and CDR2 FQNEAQ (reference sequence). Deletions cut 4 bases from V and 8 bases from J, with 11 bases between. The CDR3 is 12 amino acids. The CDR3: CASSSWRLGYTF. The CDR3 DNA reads TGTGCCAGCAGCTCCTGGCGTTTGGGCTACACCTTC. The complete variable domain, with remaining parts taken from reference TRBV7-9 and TRBJ1-2, reads DTGVSQNPRHKITKRGQNVTFRCDPISEHNRLYWYRQTLGQGPEFLTYFQNEAQLEKSRLLSDRFSAERPKGSFSTLEIQRTEQGDSAMYLCASSSWRLGYTFGSGTRLTVV.

The genes are TRBV5-1 and TRBJ2-1, with 7 bases identical to TRBD2. Germline CDR1 and CDR2: SGHRS and YFSETQ. With 4 bases clipped from V and 10 bases from J, the junction kept 11 bases outside the gene matches. The CDR3 runs to 14 residues. The CDR3: CASSGLAGTGEQFF. The CDR3 DNA reads TGCGCCAGCAGCGGATTAGCGGGCACGGGCGAGCAGTTCTTC.

The sample holds a few counts of this clonotype. This chain connects TRBV20-1 to TRBJ2-2, with TRBD1 matching 8 bases. CDR1 is DFQATT, CDR2 SNEGSKA, per germline (reference sequence). V shed 6 bases, J shed 5 bases, and the junction held 11 bases outside the gene matches. The CDR3 is 15 residues long. Written as DNA, the CDR3 is TGCAGTGCCCGAGCTCCGACAGGGGATACCGGGGAGCTGTTTTTT. The encoded protein is CSARAPTGDTGELFF.

There are a few counts of this clonotype. The V gene is TRBV18, the J gene TRBJ2-6; 8 bases line up with TRBD1. Germline lookup yields CDR1 KGHSH and CDR2 LQKENI. Unmatched junction bases numbered 6, after V lost 5 bases and J lost 0 bases. The CDR3 extends over 17 amino acids. CDR3 sequence: CASSTRQGNSGANVLTF. The CDR3 coding sequence is TGTGCCAGCTCAACTAGACAGGGGAACTCTGGGGCCAACGTCCTGACTTTC.

This sequence joins TRBV2 and TRBJ2-2; D ambiguous. V shed 7 bases and J shed 0 bases, with 9 bases lying between them. Germline V gives CDR1 SNHLY, CDR2 FYNNEI. CDR3 length: 14 residues. The CDR3 sequence is CASNPIPNTGELFF. Written as DNA, the CDR3 is TGTGCCAGCAACCCGATTCCGAACACCGGGGAGCTGTTTTTT.

The chain joins TRBV2 to TRBJ1-2; 8 nucleotides align to TRBD1. The germline V gene has CDR1 SNHLY and CDR2 FYNNEI. The CDR3 has 16 amino acids. V lost 7 bases, J lost 0 bases, and 10 bases stayed unmatched. The CDR3 DNA reads as TGTGCCAGCATCCAGGGGACAGGACAAACTAACTATGGCTACACCTTC. It yields the protein CASIQGTGQTNYGYTF.

The genes are TRBV4-1 and TRBJ1-1; possibly TRBD1 for D (6 bases). CDR1 and CDR2 from the germline V gene are MGHRA and YSYEKL. With 1 base removed from V and 2 bases from J, the gap between germline ends came to 11 bases. CDR3 size: 15 residues. This CDR3 is CASSQVGRGNTEAFF. As DNA, the CDR3 is TGCGCCAGCAGCCAAGTAGGCAGGGGAAACACTGAAGCTTTCTTT.

The chain uses TRBV5-5 and TRBJ2-1; 13 bases line up with TRBD2. Germline V lookup: CDR1 SGHKS, CDR2 YYEKEE (reference sequence). J gave up 7 bases and V 4 bases, and 11 bases lay outside the gene matches. The CDR3 consists of 17 residues. CDR3 in DNA: TGTGCCAGCAGCCCACAACCACTAGCGGGGGGGCCGAATGAGCAGTTCTTC. It yields the protein CASSPQPLAGGPNEQFF.

This clonotype came up many times. The V gene is TRBV9, the J gene TRBJ2-7; TRBD2 aligns across 7 bases. With 2 bases clipped from V and 4 bases from J, the junction kept 6 bases outside the gene matches. This CDR3 spans 14 amino acids. Germline loops: CDR1 SGDLS, CDR2 YYNGEE. The CDR3 DNA sequence: TGTGCCAGCAGCGTCCGGGACTACACTTACGAGCAGTACTTC. This gives the protein CASSVRDYTYEQYF.

This clonotype was detected a few times. The chain employs TRBV20-1 and TRBJ1-4; D might be TRBD1 (5 bases). Germline CDR1 reads DFQATT; CDR2 reads SNEGSKA (reference sequence). The CDR3 sequence is 12 residues long. Trimming shortened V by 3 bases and J by 5 bases, and 7 bases separated the two germline ends. This CDR3 is CSARGGNEKLFF. The DNA for the CDR3 is TGCAGTGCTAGGGGGGGGAATGAAAAACTGTTTTTT.

This clonotype occurred many times. J is TRBJ1-1 and V is TRBV20-1, with D hard to call. V shed 4 bases and J shed 5 bases, with 8 bases lying between them. The CDR3 covers 11 residues. Germline V gene sequence: CDR1 DFQATT, CDR2 SNEGSKA (reference sequence). In DNA, the CDR3 is TGCAGTGCTACCCCGGGGACTGAAGCTTTCTTT. It codes for CSATPGTEAFF.

This clonotype was counted between two and nine times. The chain is built from TRBV7-9 and TRBJ2-2; 7 nucleotides align to TRBD1. Per germline, CDR1 SEHNR and CDR2 FQNEAQ (reference sequence). The CDR3 is made up of 14 amino acids. V lost 5 bases to trimming and J lost 5 bases; unmatched junction nucleotides: 5. The CDR3: CASSRDSSTGELFF. CDR3 DNA: TGTGCCAGCAGCCGGGACAGTTCGACCGGGGAGCTGTTTTTT.

This clonotype was picked up many times. The chain joins TRBV27 to TRBJ2-3, with 9 bases matching TRBD2. Germline loops: CDR1 MNHEY, CDR2 SMNVEV (reference sequence). Trimming at V came to 4 bases and at J to 5 bases, leaving 7 bases not matched to a gene. CDR3 length equals 15 residues. DNA for the CDR3: TGTGCCAGCAGTTCCACGCGGGGGGGCCGAGATACGCAGTATTTT. It codes for CASSSTRGGRDTQYF.

This clonotype was counted a few times. The chain couples TRBV6-1 to TRBJ2-4; D remains unclear. With 1 base removed from V and 1 base from J, the gap between germline ends came to 5 bases. Per germline, CDR1 MNHNS and CDR2 SASEGT. The CDR3 spans 14 residues. The CDR3 loop reads CASSEGGAKNIQYF. DNA of the CDR3: TGTGCCAGCAGTGAAGGTGGGGCCAAAAACATTCAGTACTTC.

The chain has TRBV5-4 and TRBJ1-1; D unresolved. Germline-derived CDR1 and CDR2 are SGHNT and YYREEE (reference sequence). The CDR3 runs to 15 residues. Trimming stripped 0 bases from V and 1 base from J, with 10 bases between. The CDR3 sequence: CASSLGAVTNTEAFF. DNA of the CDR3: TGTGCCAGCAGCTTGGGAGCGGTTACGAACACTGAAGCTTTCTTT.

This clonotype was observed a handful of times. CDR3 residues: CASRGGGRLNGELFF. CDR3 DNA: TGTGCCAGCCGCGGGGGCGGGAGGCTGAACGGGGAGCTGTTTTTT. The V call is TRBV12-3 or TRBV12-4, the J call TRBJ2-2; TRBD2 matches 8 bases. This CDR3 contains 15 residues. Germline trimming cut 8 bases from V and 7 bases from J; bases unmatched to any gene: 12.